A selection of T cell receptor beta chains follows, all from one sample in a study of control samples from healthy donors and cancer patients. Libraries were prepared by immunoSEQ multiplex PCR; TCRdb keeps only in-frame clonotypes and omits some of them. The sample shows 80,000 to 100,000 clones, roughly 92% of them seen only once. Sequenced sample: blood. These receptors all come from a human donor in good health. The donor label of this sample is uncertain. Each CDR3 is given with its conserved first and last residue. A D gene is named only where the DNA matches it firmly. A row's size may be missing; if present it is once, few, many or a size class.

V: TRBV10-1
J: TRBJ2-7
D: -
size: -
DNA: TGCGCCAGCAGTGTCAGAGACAGAAGAATACTATCACTCTACGAGCAGTACTTC
CDR3: CASSVRDRRILSLYEQYF

V: TRBV5-5
J: TRBJ2-3
D: TRBD2
size: -
DNA: TGTGCCAGCAGCTTGGGTTCGAGCGGGGGGTCAGATACGCAGTATTTT
CDR3: CASSLGSSGGSDTQYF

V: TRBV6-5
J: TRBJ1-1
D: -
size: -
DNA: TGTGCCAGCAGTTACCAGCTGAACACTGAAGCTTTCTTT
CDR3: CASSYQLNTEAFF

V: TRBV19
J: TRBJ1-1
D: -
size: once
DNA: TGTGCCAGTAGTGCCCGACGACAGTTCATGAACACTGAAGCTTTCTTT
CDR3: CASSARRQFMNTEAFF

V: TRBV2
J: TRBJ1-5
D: -
size: -
DNA: TGTGCCAGCAGTGAAGCGGACACTCCTCAGCCCCAGCATTTT
CDR3: CASSEADTPQPQHF

V: TRBV19
J: TRBJ2-7
D: -
size: -
DNA: TGTGCCAGTAGTGTCGGGGGATCCCGACTCCCCTACGAGCAGTACTTC
CDR3: CASSVGGSRLPYEQYF

V: TRBV25-1
J: TRBJ2-5
D: -
size: -
DNA: TGTGCCAGCAGTGAATCTTCGGGGCAGGAGACCCAGTACTTC
CDR3: CASSESSGQETQYF

V: TRBV30
J: TRBJ1-5
D: -
size: once
DNA: TGTGCCTGGAGTGTTCTAGGGGACAATCAGCCCCAGCATTTT
CDR3: CAWSVLGDNQPQHF

V: TRBV28
J: TRBJ2-7
D: -
size: -
DNA: TGTGCCAGCAGTCTCCCCCGGAGGGGGGAAGAGCAGTACTTC
CDR3: CASSLPRRGEEQYF

V: TRBV11-3
J: TRBJ2-2
D: -
size: -
DNA: TGTGCCAGCAGCTTAGAGGCCGGGGAGCTGTTTTTT
CDR3: CASSLEAGELFF

V: TRBV7-8
J: TRBJ1-6
D: -
size: -
DNA: TGTGCCAGCAGCTTAGGACAGTCTTATAATTCACCCCTCCACTTT
CDR3: CASSLGQSYNSPLHF

V: TRBV6-5
J: TRBJ1-2
D: -
size: -
DNA: TGTGCCAGCTGGCAGGGGAACTATGGCTACACCTTC
CDR3: CASWQGNYGYTF

V: TRBV19
J: TRBJ1-1
D: TRBD1
size: -
DNA: TGTGCCAGTAGCATACAGGGGGCCGCAGCAGGTACTGAAGCTTTCTTT
CDR3: CASSIQGAAAGTEAFF

V: TRBV7-2
J: TRBJ1-5
D: -
size: -
DNA: TGTGCCAGCAGCCGGGACCTCAATCAGCCCCAGCATTTT
CDR3: CASSRDLNQPQHF

V: TRBV3-1/TRBV3-2
J: TRBJ2-6
D: -
size: -
DNA: TGTGCCAGCAGTCGGGACGGTGGCTACTCTGGGGCCAACGTCCTGACTTTC
CDR3: CASSRDGGYSGANVLTF

V: TRBV7-3
J: TRBJ2-2
D: -
size: -
DNA: TGTGCCAGCCAGGGGACCGGGGAGCTGTTTTTT
CDR3: CASQGTGELFF

V: TRBV5-6
J: TRBJ2-3
D: -
size: -
DNA: TGTGCCAGCAGCTTGGTAGGCGGGGTGACAGATACGCAGTATTTT
CDR3: CASSLVGGVTDTQYF

V: TRBV6-5
J: TRBJ2-5
D: TRBD1
size: -
DNA: TGTGCCAGCAGTTACCGGGACAGGGGGGGTGCGGAGACCCAGTACTTC
CDR3: CASSYRDRGGAETQYF

V: TRBV30
J: TRBJ1-5
D: -
size: -
DNA: TGTGCCTTGTCCAGGGATGGGAATCAGCCCCAGCATTTT
CDR3: CALSRDGNQPQHF

V: TRBV18
J: TRBJ1-1
D: -
size: -
DNA: TGTGCCAGCTGTGAACAGGGTCTGAACACTGAAGCTTTCTTT
CDR3: CASCEQGLNTEAFF

V: TRBV7-9
J: TRBJ2-5
D: -
size: -
DNA: TGTGCCAGCAGACCCTCCGAGACCCAGTACTTC
CDR3: CASRPSETQYF

V: TRBV7-9
J: TRBJ1-5
D: -
size: -
DNA: TGTGCCAGCAGCTTAGAGGGGGGTCAGCCCCAGCATTTT
CDR3: CASSLEGGQPQHF

V: TRBV7-8
J: TRBJ1-4
D: -
size: -
DNA: TGTGCCAGCAGCTTAGCTGCCGGTGGGGGGGTCTCGAATGAAAAACTGTTTTTT
CDR3: CASSLAAGGGVSNEKLFF

V: TRBV5-4
J: TRBJ2-2
D: TRBD1
size: -
DNA: TGTGCCAGCAGCAAAAGACAGGGGTGGACCGGGGAGCTGTTTTTT
CDR3: CASSKRQGWTGELFF

V: TRBV6-1
J: TRBJ1-2
D: TRBD1
size: -
DNA: TGTGCCAGCAGTGAAGTCTGGCAGGGGGATGGCTACACCTTC
CDR3: CASSEVWQGDGYTF

V: TRBV11-3
J: TRBJ2-1
D: -
size: -
DNA: TGTGCCAGCAGCTTAGGGGCTGGGGGCGCGGGTGAGCAGTTCTTC
CDR3: CASSLGAGGAGEQFF

V: TRBV5-8
J: TRBJ1-3
D: -
size: -
DNA: TGTGCCAGCAGCTTGGGCACCCGCTCTGGAAACACCATATATTTT
CDR3: CASSLGTRSGNTIYF

V: TRBV2
J: TRBJ2-2
D: -
size: -
DNA: TGTGCCAGCAGTGGGTGGGGATTGAACACCGGGGAGCTGTTTTTT
CDR3: CASSGWGLNTGELFF

V: TRBV2
J: TRBJ1-2
D: -
size: -
DNA: TGTGCCAGCAGAGACAGAAACTATGGCTACACCTTC
CDR3: CASRDRNYGYTF

V: TRBV25-1
J: TRBJ2-1
D: TRBD1
size: -
DNA: TGTGCCAGCAGTGGTCGTGGGACAGGGGGTGTCAATGAGCAGTTCTTC
CDR3: CASSGRGTGGVNEQFF

V: TRBV19
J: TRBJ1-3
D: -
size: -
DNA: TGTGCCAGTACCCCCGGAGGGGCTGGAAACACCATATATTTT
CDR3: CASTPGGAGNTIYF

V: TRBV2
J: TRBJ1-3
D: -
size: -
DNA: TGTGCCAGCAGTGCTGAGGGGGGCACTGGAAACACCATATATTTT
CDR3: CASSAEGGTGNTIYF

V: TRBV10-3
J: TRBJ2-5
D: -
size: -
DNA: TGTGCCATCAGTGAGCGCTCGAGCTCTTTGGGATTCCAAGAGACCCAGTACTTC
CDR3: CAISERSSSLGFQETQYF

V: TRBV4-3
J: TRBJ1-1
D: -
size: once
DNA: TGCGCCAGCAGCCAAGATAAGGGGAGGTACACTGAAGCTTTCTTT
CDR3: CASSQDKGRYTEAFF

V: TRBV5-1
J: TRBJ2-6
D: -
size: -
DNA: TGCGCCAGCAGCTTGGAGGGGGGGGCCGGGGCCAACGTCCTGACTTTC
CDR3: CASSLEGGAGANVLTF

V: TRBV9
J: TRBJ1-6
D: TRBD1
size: -
DNA: TGTGCCAGCAGGGACGGGACAGATAATTCACCCCTCCACTTT
CDR3: CASRDGTDNSPLHF

V: TRBV30
J: TRBJ1-4
D: -
size: many
DNA: TGTGCCTGGAGGAGGAGGGGGACTAATGAAAAACTGTTTTTT
CDR3: CAWRRRGTNEKLFF

V: TRBV25-1
J: TRBJ1-5
D: TRBD1
size: -
DNA: TGTGCCAGCAGTGAATCTGGGACAGGGCCAAATCAGCCCCAGCATTTT
CDR3: CASSESGTGPNQPQHF

V: TRBV11-2
J: TRBJ2-5
D: -
size: -
DNA: TGTGCCAGCAGCTTGGGAGCAGCGCTACCCCAAGAGACCCAGTACTTC
CDR3: CASSLGAALPQETQYF

V: TRBV7-2
J: TRBJ2-2
D: -
size: -
DNA: TGTGCCAGCAGCTTGGCGTACGGGGAGCTGTTTTTT
CDR3: CASSLAYGELFF

V: TRBV4-3
J: TRBJ1-6
D: -
size: -
DNA: TGCGCCAGCAGCCAAGAGGGTTCGGGATCACCCCTCCACTTT
CDR3: CASSQEGSGSPLHF

V: TRBV18
J: TRBJ1-1
D: TRBD1
size: -
DNA: TGTGCCAGCTCAGCGGACAGGGCCACTGAAGCTTTCTTT
CDR3: CASSADRATEAFF

V: TRBV6-5
J: TRBJ2-7
D: TRBD2
size: -
DNA: TGTGCCAGCAGTTCTGGGGAGGGCTACGAGCAGTACTTC
CDR3: CASSSGEGYEQYF

V: TRBV6-7
J: TRBJ2-7
D: TRBD2
size: -
DNA: TGTGCCAGCAGGACTATTTGGCGGGGGGACATTTGGGCGGGAACGAACTACGAGCAGTACTTC
CDR3: CASRTIWRGDIWAGTNYEQYF

V: TRBV6-5
J: TRBJ1-5
D: -
size: -
DNA: TGTGCCAGCAGGAAGCAGGTGAATAGCAATCAGCCCCAGCATTTT
CDR3: CASRKQVNSNQPQHF

V: TRBV3-1/TRBV3-2
J: TRBJ2-5
D: -
size: -
DNA: TGTGCCAGCAGCCAAGATTACGGGACAAAGACCCAGTACTTC
CDR3: CASSQDYGTKTQYF

V: TRBV16
J: TRBJ1-6
D: -
size: -
DNA: TGTGCCAGCAGCCAATCCTCTAATTCACCCCTCCACTTT
CDR3: CASSQSSNSPLHF

V: TRBV9
J: TRBJ2-5
D: -
size: -
DNA: TGTGCCAGCAGCGTAGGTCCGGGGACCCAGTACTTC
CDR3: CASSVGPGTQYF

V: TRBV10-3
J: TRBJ1-5
D: -
size: once
DNA: TGTGCCATCAGTGAAGTTGGGGGAGGCAATCAGCCCCAGCATTTT
CDR3: CAISEVGGGNQPQHF

V: TRBV5-4
J: TRBJ2-1
D: -
size: -
DNA: TGTGCCAGCAGTTCCTCGGAGGATGGCGGCAATGAGCAGTTCTTC
CDR3: CASSSSEDGGNEQFF

V: TRBV19
J: TRBJ1-5
D: TRBD1
size: -
DNA: TGTGCCAGTAGGGGACAGGGATCGGGCAATCAGCCCCAGCATTTT
CDR3: CASRGQGSGNQPQHF

V: TRBV19
J: TRBJ2-2
D: -
size: -
DNA: TGTGCCAGTATAAAAGGGGGGTTGAGCGGGGAGCTGTTTTTT
CDR3: CASIKGGLSGELFF

V: TRBV7-3
J: TRBJ2-1
D: -
size: -
DNA: TGTGCCAGCAGCTCGACAGGTGGCCCTAACAATGAGCAGTTCTTC
CDR3: CASSSTGGPNNEQFF